This TCR beta chain was captured by sequencing in a study of CD8+ T cells in alopecia areata. General study results and limits: Scalp lesions, especially in alopecia totalis/universalis, had higher clonality than normal scalp.

Trimming took 3 bases from V and 2 from J, leaving 10 bases between them. The length of the CDR3 is 14 residues. Per the germline V gene, CDR1 is GTSNPN and CDR2 is SVGIG (reference sequence). Remarks on this clone: What it binds is not known.

Investigators isolated RNA and reverse transcribed it into cDNA to act as the sequencing template. Method: immunoSEQ multiplex PCR; TCRdb's copy keeps in-frame clones and lacks some. The data hold about 120,000 clones, with 55% to 65% observed a single time. The receptor comes from a human donor in good health. Input material: CD4+ T cells sorted from blood. The J gene is TRBJ1-4, the V gene TRBV30; no firm D call. This CDR3 is CAWRRGSTNEKLFF. CDR3 bases: TGTGCCTGGAGGCGGGGATCGACTAATGAAAAACTGTTTTTT.